The 21 T cell receptor beta chains listed next were all sequenced from one sample in a study of CD8 T cells in Susac syndrome. The RNA input was about 0.5 to 1 ug, and it was reverse transcribed with random hexamers. TCRdb called the immunoSEQ multiplex PCR reads again in MiXCR, with one record for every CDR3 protein. Of 130,000 or so distinct CDR3 sequences in the sample, about 90% were seen once. The sequencing sample was made of CD8+ T cells from PBMCs. All receptors come from a human donor with multiple sclerosis.

J is TRBJ2-3 and V is TRBV20-1, with D possibly being TRBD2 (6 bases). Germline V gives CDR1 DFQATT, CDR2 SNEGSKA (reference sequence). The CDR3 contains 17 residues. V gave up 0 bases and J gave up 2 bases, with 18 bases separating them. CDR3: CSARDRRGAGLTDTQYF. The CDR3, as DNA: TGCAGTGCTAGAGACCGGCGAGGCGCGGGACTCACAGATACGCAGTATTTT.

The CDR3 DNA reads as TGTGCCAGCAGTGCCTCCGGGACGGGGGCCTACGAGCAGTACTTC. This codes for CASSASGTGAYEQYF. The chain links TRBV25-1 to TRBJ2-7; D might be TRBD2 (6 bases). The CDR3 is 15 amino acids. Germline assignment: CDR1 MGHDK and CDR2 SYGVNS. V dropped 4 bases and J dropped 2 bases, with 15 bases sitting between them.

The chain joins TRBV6-6 to TRBJ2-1; D gene uncertain. The ends were cut back, 3 bases at V and 8 bases at J, with 8 bases in the middle. CDR3 size: 12 residues. The germline V gene has CDR1 MNHNY and CDR2 SVGAGI (reference sequence). CDR3 bases: TGTGCCAGCAGTTATACGCGCGATGAGCAGTTCTTC. Translated, it gives CASSYTRDEQFF.

The DNA for the CDR3 is TGCAGCGTTACTAGAGGCAATGAGCAGTTCTTC. This translates into CSVTRGNEQFF. The V call is TRBV29-1, the J call TRBJ2-1, with a tentative D call TRBD2 (5 bases). Germline CDR1 is SQVTM and CDR2 is ANQGSEA. Deletions cut 5 bases from V and 6 bases from J, with 8 bases between. The CDR3 is 11 residues long.

The chain links TRBV5-1 to TRBJ1-3; D gene uncertain. Deletions cut 1 base from V and 0 bases from J, with 5 bases between. The germline V gene has CDR1 SGHRS and CDR2 YFSETQ. This CDR3 spans 14 amino acids. CDR3 coding DNA: TGCGCCAGCAGCTTGAGCTTCTCTGGAAACACCATATATTTT. As protein: CASSLSFSGNTIYF.

This clonotype is a singleton in its sample. The chain joins TRBV5-5 to TRBJ1-1; D remains unclear. CDR1 is SGHKS and CDR2 is YYEKEE in the germline V gene (reference sequence). With 1 base removed from V and 8 bases from J, the gap between germline ends came to 15 bases. The CDR3 is 14 amino acids. The CDR3 region is CASSLRWGVGEAFF. Here the CDR3 DNA reads TGTGCCAGCAGCTTGCGTTGGGGAGTAGGAGAAGCTTTCTTT.

The genes are TRBV6-5 and TRBJ2-2, with 10 bases matching TRBD2. This CDR3 is built from 17 residues. With V trimmed by 2 bases and J by 4 bases, 7 bases remained unmatched. Germline lookup yields CDR1 MNHEY and CDR2 SVGAGI. The DNA for the CDR3 is TGTGCCAGCAGTTACACGCAAGCGGGAGGGGTCACCGGGGAGCTGTTTTTT. It translates to CASSYTQAGGVTGELFF.

This chain joins TRBV4-1 and TRBJ2-7, with D possibly TRBD1 on 5 matching bases. Trimming stripped 0 bases from V and 6 bases from J, with 18 bases between. The CDR3 has 16 amino acids. In germline, CDR1 is MGHRA, CDR2 YSYEKL. CDR3 region: CASSQDSRGPPPEQYF. CDR3 nucleotide sequence: TGCGCCAGCAGCCAAGATTCAAGGGGCCCCCCTCCCGAGCAGTACTTC.

V gene TRBV2 combines with J gene TRBJ2-1; 7 bases fit TRBD1. In germline, CDR1 is SNHLY, CDR2 FYNNEI. V shed 4 bases, J shed 7 bases, and the junction held 7 bases outside the gene matches. This CDR3 has 14 amino acids. CDR3: CASSGLTGDNEQFF. For the CDR3, the DNA is TGTGCCAGCAGTGGCTTAACAGGGGATAATGAGCAGTTCTTC.

V is TRBV27 and J is TRBJ1-2; no clear D. Trimming took off 6 bases at V and 4 bases at J, with 12 bases between the two ends. The V gene's germline CDR1 is MNHEY and CDR2 SMNVEV (reference sequence). The CDR3 has 13 residues. The CDR3, as DNA: TGTGCCAGCAGGGGGATGATGAGCTATGGCTACACCTTC. This codes for CASRGMMSYGYTF.

The chain couples TRBV29-1 to TRBJ2-3, with TRBD2 identical over 10 bases. The V gene's germline CDR1 is SQVTM and CDR2 ANQGSEA. The CDR3 consists of 15 residues. J gave up 2 bases and V 7 bases, and 9 bases lay outside the gene matches. The CDR3 is CSDYGSGRITDTQYF. CDR3 in DNA: TGCAGCGACTACGGTAGCGGGAGGATCACAGATACGCAGTATTTT.

The CDR3 loop reads CASRTTPTNEKLFF. DNA of the CDR3: TGTGCCAGCCGTACGACCCCAACTAATGAAAAACTGTTTTTT. The chain couples TRBV3-1 to TRBJ1-4; D is uncertain. The CDR3 runs 14 residues. The germline V gene has CDR1 LGHDT and CDR2 YNNKEL (reference sequence). The germline V and J ends were trimmed by 8 bases and 0 bases, with 10 bases remaining between them.

This chain joins TRBV2 and TRBJ2-2; 11 bases fit TRBD2. The V gene's germline CDR1 is SNHLY and CDR2 FYNNEI. V shed 7 bases, J shed 6 bases, and the junction held 10 bases outside the gene matches. The CDR3 is 16 residues long. In DNA, the CDR3 is TGTGCCAGCAAGGGTTTACTACTAGCGGGAGCCGGGGAGCTGTTTTTT. Amino acids: CASKGLLLAGAGELFF. The whole variable domain, remainder taken from reference TRBV2 and TRBJ2-2, is EPEVTQTPSHQVTQMGQEVILRCVPISNHLYFYWYRQILGQKVEFLVSFYNNEISEKSEIFDDQFSVERPDGSNFTLKIRSTKLEDSAMYFCASKGLLLAGAGELFFGEGSRLTVL.

Only a few counts were recorded for this clonotype. The V and J genes are TRBV27 and TRBJ2-1, with D possibly being TRBD1 (5 bases). Trimming left V 3 bases short and J 1 base short, with 7 bases between. Germline V lookup: CDR1 MNHEY, CDR2 SMNVEV (reference sequence). The CDR3 extends over 14 amino acids. DNA of the CDR3: TGTGCCAGCAGTTTCTCAGGGTCCTACAATGAGCAGTTCTTC. As protein: CASSFSGSYNEQFF.

V gene TRBV3-1 combines with J gene TRBJ2-5; no clear D. Germline V CDR1 and CDR2: LGHDT, YNNKEL (reference sequence). CDR3 length equals 16 residues. V dropped 0 bases and J dropped 0 bases, with 11 bases sitting between them. Here the CDR3 reads CASSQDLREYQETQYF. CDR3 sequence (DNA): TGTGCCAGCAGCCAAGATTTAAGAGAGTACCAAGAGACCCAGTACTTC.

A note on this clonotype: One end of the junction fails to match germline, which may point to a read error. This CDR3 is CASSSSQGALLYAYTF. The CDR3 bases are TGTGCCAGCAGTTCCTCTCAGGGGGCGCTTTTATATGCCTACACCTTC. The chain combines TRBV27 with TRBJ1-2; 8 bases fit TRBD1. The CDR3 runs to 16 residues. CDR1 is MNHEY and CDR2 is SMNVEV in the germline V gene (reference sequence).

This chain uses TRBV29-1 with TRBJ2-7, with D unclear. The CDR3 contains 11 residues. Trimming shortened V by 2 bases and J by 4 bases, and 6 bases separated the two germline ends. Germline V gene lookup returns CDR1 SQVTM and CDR2 ANQGSEA. DNA for the CDR3: TGCAGCGTTGAAACCGTTTACGAGCAGTACTTC. This encodes CSVETVYEQYF.

This chain connects TRBV12-5 to TRBJ2-2; TRBD2 agrees at 9 bases. The CDR3 length is 16 residues. The V and J ends lost 5 bases and 0 bases, in that order; junction bases with no gene match: 4. Germline V gene lookup returns CDR1 LGHNT and CDR2 FRNRAP. The DNA of the CDR3 is TGTGCTAGTGGTCCCGCTAGCGGGGCGAACACCGGGGAGCTGTTTTTT. It encodes CASGPASGANTGELFF.

The chain recombines TRBV3-1 with TRBJ2-1, with D perhaps matching TRBD1 (5 bases). The germline V and J ends were trimmed by 1 base and 1 base, with 11 bases remaining between them. In germline, CDR1 is LGHDT, CDR2 YNNKEL (reference sequence). The CDR3 is 16 residues long. The CDR3 nucleotides read TGTGCCAGCAGCCAAGTCACAGGAGTTTCCTACAATGAGCAGTTCTTC. It is translated as CASSQVTGVSYNEQFF.

The chain is built from TRBV29-1 and TRBJ2-1; D is ambiguous. CDR1 and CDR2 (germline): SQVTM, ANQGSEA. V was pared by 0 bases and J by 9 bases, with 9 bases between. The CDR3 sequence is 12 residues long. DNA of the CDR3: TGCAGCGTTGAAGATGAAGGCGGTGAGCAGTTCTTC. Its translation: CSVEDEGGEQFF.

V is TRBV30 and J is TRBJ2-2; D uncertain. V was clipped by 0 bases and J by 5 bases, with 10 bases between them. The germline gives CDR1 GTSNPN, CDR2 SVGIG (reference sequence). The CDR3 is 14 residues long. The CDR3 coding sequence is TGTGCCTGGAGTGTCGGGCCTAATACCGGGGAGCTGTTTTTT. Encoded protein: CAWSVGPNTGELFF.